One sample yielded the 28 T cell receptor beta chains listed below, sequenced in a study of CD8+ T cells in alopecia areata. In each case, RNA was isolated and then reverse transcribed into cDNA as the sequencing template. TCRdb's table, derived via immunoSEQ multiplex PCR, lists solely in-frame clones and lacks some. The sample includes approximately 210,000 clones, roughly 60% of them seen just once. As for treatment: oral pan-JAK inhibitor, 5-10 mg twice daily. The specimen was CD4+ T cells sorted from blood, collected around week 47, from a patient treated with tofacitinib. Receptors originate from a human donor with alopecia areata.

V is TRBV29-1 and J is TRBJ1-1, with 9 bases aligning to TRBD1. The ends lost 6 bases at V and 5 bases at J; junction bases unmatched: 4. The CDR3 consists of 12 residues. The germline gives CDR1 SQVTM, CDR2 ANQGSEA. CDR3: CSVNRGRTEAFF. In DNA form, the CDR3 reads TGCAGCGTGAACAGGGGGCGGACTGAAGCTTTCTTT.

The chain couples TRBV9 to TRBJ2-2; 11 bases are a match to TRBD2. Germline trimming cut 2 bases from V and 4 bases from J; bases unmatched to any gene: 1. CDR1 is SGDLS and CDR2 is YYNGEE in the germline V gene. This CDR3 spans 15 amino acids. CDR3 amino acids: CASSVSGGATGELFF. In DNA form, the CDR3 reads TGTGCCAGCAGCGTTAGCGGGGGGGCCACCGGGGAGCTGTTTTTT.

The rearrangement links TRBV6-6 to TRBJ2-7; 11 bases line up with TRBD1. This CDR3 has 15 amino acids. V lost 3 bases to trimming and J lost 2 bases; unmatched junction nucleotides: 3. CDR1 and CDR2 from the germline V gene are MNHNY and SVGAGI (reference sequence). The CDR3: CASSYGTGGTYEQYF. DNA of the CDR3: TGTGCCAGCAGTTATGGGACAGGGGGGACCTACGAGCAGTACTTC.

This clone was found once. Here the CDR3 DNA reads TGTGCCATCAGTGATCTGGGGCTGACCCAGAACACTGAAGCTTTCTTT. It specifies CAISDLGLTQNTEAFF. The genes are TRBV10-3 and TRBJ1-1, with a possible D match to TRBD1 (5 bases). V was clipped by 3 bases and J by 1 base, with 15 bases between them. In germline, CDR1 is ENHRY, CDR2 SYGVKD. CDR3 length: 16 residues.

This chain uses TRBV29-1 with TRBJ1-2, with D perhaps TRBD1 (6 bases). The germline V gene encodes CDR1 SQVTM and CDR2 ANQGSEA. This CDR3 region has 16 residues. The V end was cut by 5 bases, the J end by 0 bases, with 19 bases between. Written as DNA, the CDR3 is TGCAGCGTTTGGACAGCAAGAAACGCAGCTAACTATGGCTACACCTTC. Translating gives CSVWTARNAANYGYTF.

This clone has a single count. The chain's CDR3 is CAWSVQDKVNTEAFF. The CDR3 DNA is TGTGCCTGGAGTGTACAGGATAAGGTGAACACTGAAGCTTTCTTT. V and J are TRBV30 and TRBJ1-1; maybe TRBD1 (5 bases). Germline V gives CDR1 GTSNPN, CDR2 SVGIG (reference sequence). CDR3 length equals 15 residues. The V gene lost 0 bases and the J gene lost 0 bases, with 11 bases spanning the gap.

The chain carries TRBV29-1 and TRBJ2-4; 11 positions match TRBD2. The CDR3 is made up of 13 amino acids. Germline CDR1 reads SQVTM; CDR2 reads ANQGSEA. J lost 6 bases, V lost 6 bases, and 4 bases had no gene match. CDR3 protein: CSVRLAGLNIQYF. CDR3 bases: TGCAGCGTGAGACTAGCGGGGTTAAACATTCAGTACTTC.

CDR3 in DNA: TGTGCCTGGTCGGCGGCACCCAGCGAAGCTTTCTTT. Its translation is CAWSAAPSEAFF. The V call is TRBV30, the J call TRBJ1-1; D ambiguous. Per the germline V gene, CDR1 is GTSNPN and CDR2 is SVGIG (reference sequence). CDR3 size: 12 residues. Trimming removed 5 bases from V and 8 bases from J, with 15 bases in between.

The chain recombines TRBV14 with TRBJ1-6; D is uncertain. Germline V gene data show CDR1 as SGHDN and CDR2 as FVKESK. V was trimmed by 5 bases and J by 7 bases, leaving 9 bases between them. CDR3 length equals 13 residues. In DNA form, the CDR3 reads TGTGCCAGCAGCACCTTGACCAATTCACCCCTCCACTTT. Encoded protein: CASSTLTNSPLHF. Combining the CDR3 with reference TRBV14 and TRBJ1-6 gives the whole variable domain EAGVTQFPSHSVIEKGQTVTLRCDPISGHDNLYWYRRVMGKEIKFLLHFVKESKQDESGMPNNRFLAERTGGTYSTLKVQPAELEDSGVYFCASSTLTNSPLHFGNGTRLTVT.

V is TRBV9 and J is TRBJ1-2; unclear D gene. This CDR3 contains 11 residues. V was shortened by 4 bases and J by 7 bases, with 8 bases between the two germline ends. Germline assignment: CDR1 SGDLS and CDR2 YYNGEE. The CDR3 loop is CASSTVSGYTF. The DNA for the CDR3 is TGTGCCAGCAGCACGGTCTCTGGCTACACCTTC. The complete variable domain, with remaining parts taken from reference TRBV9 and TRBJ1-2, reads DSGVTQTPKHLITATGQRVTLRCSPRSGDLSVYWYQQSLDQGLQFLIQYYNGEERAKGNILERFSAQQFPDLHSELNLSSLELGDSALYFCASSTVSGYTFGSGTRLTVV.

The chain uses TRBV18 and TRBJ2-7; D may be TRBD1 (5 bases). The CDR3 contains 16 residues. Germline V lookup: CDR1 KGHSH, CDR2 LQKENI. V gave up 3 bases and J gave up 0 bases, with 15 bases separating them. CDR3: CASSPDTGVPSYEQYF. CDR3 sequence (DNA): TGTGCCAGCTCACCGGACACGGGCGTTCCCTCCTACGAGCAGTACTTC.

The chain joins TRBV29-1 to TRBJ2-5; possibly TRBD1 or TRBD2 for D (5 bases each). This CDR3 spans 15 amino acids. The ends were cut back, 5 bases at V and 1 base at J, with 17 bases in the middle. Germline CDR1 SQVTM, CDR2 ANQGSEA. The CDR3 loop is CSVPNPQGAQETQYF. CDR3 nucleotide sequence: TGCAGCGTTCCTAATCCCCAGGGAGCCCAAGAGACCCAGTACTTC.

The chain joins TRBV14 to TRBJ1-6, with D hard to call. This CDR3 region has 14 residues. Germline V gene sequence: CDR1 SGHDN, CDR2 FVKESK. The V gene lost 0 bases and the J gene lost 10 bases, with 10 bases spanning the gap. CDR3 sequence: CASSQEIRGSPLHF. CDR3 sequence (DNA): TGTGCCAGCAGCCAAGAGATCCGAGGATCACCCCTCCACTTT. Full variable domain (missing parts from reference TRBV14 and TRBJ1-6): EAGVTQFPSHSVIEKGQTVTLRCDPISGHDNLYWYRRVMGKEIKFLLHFVKESKQDESGMPNNRFLAERTGGTYSTLKVQPAELEDSGVYFCASSQEIRGSPLHFGNGTRLTVT.

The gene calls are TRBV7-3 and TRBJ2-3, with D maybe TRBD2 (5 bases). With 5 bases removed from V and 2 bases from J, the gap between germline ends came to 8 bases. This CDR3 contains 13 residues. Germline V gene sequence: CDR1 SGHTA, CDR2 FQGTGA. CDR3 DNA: TGTGCCAGCAGCCGGGAACTCACAGATACGCAGTATTTT. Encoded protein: CASSRELTDTQYF.

CDR3 in DNA: TGTGCCTGGAGTGCCCCCCACAGCGATAGCAATCAGCCCCAGCATTTT. It specifies CAWSAPHSDSNQPQHF. The V call is TRBV30, the J call TRBJ1-5, with D unresolved. The V and J ends lost 1 base and 0 bases respectively, with 13 bases between them. The germline V gene encodes CDR1 GTSNPN and CDR2 SVGIG (reference sequence). The CDR3 has 16 residues.

The CDR3 spells CAWSVGSRVADTQYF. Here the CDR3 DNA reads TGTGCCTGGAGTGTTGGTTCCAGGGTTGCAGATACGCAGTATTTT. J is TRBJ2-3 and V is TRBV30; D is perhaps TRBD1 (5 bases). The CDR3 has 15 amino acids. Between the trimmed V and J ends, which lost 0 bases and 4 bases, there was a span of 14 bases. Germline V gene sequence: CDR1 GTSNPN, CDR2 SVGIG (reference sequence).

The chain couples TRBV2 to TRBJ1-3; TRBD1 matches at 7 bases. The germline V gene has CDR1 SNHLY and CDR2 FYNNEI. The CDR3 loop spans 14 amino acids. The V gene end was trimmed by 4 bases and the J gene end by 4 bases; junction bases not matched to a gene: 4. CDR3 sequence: CASSGQGGGNTIYF. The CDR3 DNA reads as TGTGCCAGCAGTGGACAGGGAGGAGGAAACACCATATATTTT.

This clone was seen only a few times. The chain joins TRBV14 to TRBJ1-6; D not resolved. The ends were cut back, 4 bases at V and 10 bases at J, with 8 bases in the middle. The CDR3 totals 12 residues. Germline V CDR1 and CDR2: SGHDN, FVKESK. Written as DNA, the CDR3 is TGTGCCAGCAGCCTCGAAGCATCACCCCTCCACTTT. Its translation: CASSLEASPLHF.

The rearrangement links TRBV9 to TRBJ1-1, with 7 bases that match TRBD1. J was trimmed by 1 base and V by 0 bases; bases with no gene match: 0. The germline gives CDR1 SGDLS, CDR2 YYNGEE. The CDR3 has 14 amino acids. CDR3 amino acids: CASSVGQGNTEAFF. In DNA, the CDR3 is TGTGCCAGCAGCGTAGGACAGGGGAACACTGAAGCTTTCTTT.

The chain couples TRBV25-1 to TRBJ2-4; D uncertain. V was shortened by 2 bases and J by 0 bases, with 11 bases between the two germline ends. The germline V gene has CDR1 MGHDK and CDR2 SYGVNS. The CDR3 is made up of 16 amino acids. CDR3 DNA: TGTGCCAGCAGTGAACCCCCTAGAGAAGCCAAAAACATTCAGTACTTC. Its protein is CASSEPPREAKNIQYF.

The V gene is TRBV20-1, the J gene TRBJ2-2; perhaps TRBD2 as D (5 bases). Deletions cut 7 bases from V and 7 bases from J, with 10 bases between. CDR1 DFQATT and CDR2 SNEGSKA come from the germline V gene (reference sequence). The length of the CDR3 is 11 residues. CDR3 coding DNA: TGCAGTGTAGCGAGGAGCGGGGAGCTGTTTTTT. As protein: CSVARSGELFF.

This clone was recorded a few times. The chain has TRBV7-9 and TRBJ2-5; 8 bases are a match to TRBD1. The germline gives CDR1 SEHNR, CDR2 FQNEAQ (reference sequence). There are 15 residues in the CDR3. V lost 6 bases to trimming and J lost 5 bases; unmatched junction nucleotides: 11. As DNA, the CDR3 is TGTGCCAGCAGTGTTGGGACAGGTCTAGGGGAGACCCAGTACTTC. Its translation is CASSVGTGLGETQYF.

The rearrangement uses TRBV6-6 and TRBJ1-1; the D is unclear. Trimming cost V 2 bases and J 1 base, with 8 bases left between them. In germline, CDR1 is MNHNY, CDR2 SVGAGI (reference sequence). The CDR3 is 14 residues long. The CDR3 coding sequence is TGTGCCAGCAGTTACGAACAGAAGAACACTGAAGCTTTCTTT. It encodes CASSYEQKNTEAFF.

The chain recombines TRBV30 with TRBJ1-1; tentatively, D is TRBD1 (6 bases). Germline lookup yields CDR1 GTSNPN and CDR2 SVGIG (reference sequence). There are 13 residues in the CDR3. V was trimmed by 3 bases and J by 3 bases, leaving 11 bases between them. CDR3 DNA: TGTGCCTGGAGCCGACAGGAGTACACTGAAGCTTTCTTT. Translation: CAWSRQEYTEAFF.

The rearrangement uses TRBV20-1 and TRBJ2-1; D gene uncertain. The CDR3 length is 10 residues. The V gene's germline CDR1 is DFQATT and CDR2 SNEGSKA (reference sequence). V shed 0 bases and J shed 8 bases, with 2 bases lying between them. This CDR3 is CSARDDEQFF. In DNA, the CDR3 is TGCAGTGCTAGAGATGATGAGCAGTTCTTC.

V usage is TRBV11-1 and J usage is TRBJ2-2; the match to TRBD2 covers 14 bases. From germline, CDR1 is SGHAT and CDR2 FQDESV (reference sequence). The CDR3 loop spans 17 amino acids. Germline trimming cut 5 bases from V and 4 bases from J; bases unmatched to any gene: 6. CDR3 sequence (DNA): TGTGCCAGCAGCGCGACTAGCGGGGGGGCCAGCACCGGGGAGCTGTTTTTT. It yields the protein CASSATSGGASTGELFF.

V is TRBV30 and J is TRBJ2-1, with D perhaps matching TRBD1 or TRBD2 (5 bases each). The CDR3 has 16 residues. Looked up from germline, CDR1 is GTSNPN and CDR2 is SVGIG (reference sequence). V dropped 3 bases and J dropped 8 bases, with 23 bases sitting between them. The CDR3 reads CAWSPGPLPYGDEQFF. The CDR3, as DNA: TGTGCCTGGAGCCCGGGACCCCTCCCTTACGGGGATGAGCAGTTCTTC.

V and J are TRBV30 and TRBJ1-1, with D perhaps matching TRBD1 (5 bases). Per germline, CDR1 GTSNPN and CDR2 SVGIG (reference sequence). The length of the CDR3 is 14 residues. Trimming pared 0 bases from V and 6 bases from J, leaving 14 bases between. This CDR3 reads CAWSVPVGGPEAFF. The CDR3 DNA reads TGTGCCTGGAGTGTACCGGTCGGGGGACCTGAAGCTTTCTTT.